This is a list of T cell receptor beta chains from one sample in a study of T cell responses to AZD1222 COVID-19 vaccine. Some clones are missing from TCRdb's copy, which holds only in-frame ones; the method was immunoSEQ multiplex PCR. The data hold some 120,000 clones, with roughly 90% observed a single time. The sequencing here drew on peripheral blood, taken on day 0 of AZD1222 vaccination. Receptor source: an adult in good health. Both conserved end residues are part of each CDR3. Each record gives: V gene, J gene, clone size, D gene, CDR3 DNA, CDR3 protein. D genes are given only for firm matches. Clone size is shown for a subset of rows, as once, few, many or a class of expanded clone.

>TRBV6-2/TRBV6-3|TRBJ2-1|.|.
TGTGCCAGCAGTTACCAAGACAATGAGCAGTTCTTC
CASSYQDNEQFF
>TRBV27|TRBJ1-2|.|.
TGTGCCAGCAGCCGGACAGCCGACTATGGCTACACCTTC
CASSRTADYGYTF
>TRBV6-4|TRBJ2-1|.|TRBD2
TGTGCCAGCAGTCCCAAGGCTAGCGGGAGCCATGAGCAGTTCTTC
CASSPKASGSHEQFF
>TRBV6-1|TRBJ2-1|.|.
TGTGCCAGCAGCGAAGGGGGAGGGCCCTACAATGAGCAGTTCTTC
CASSEGGGPYNEQFF
>TRBV4-2|TRBJ2-7|.|TRBD2
TGTGCCAGCAGCCAAGATGGGACTAGCGGCTCCTACGAGCAGTACTTC
CASSQDGTSGSYEQYF
>TRBV27|TRBJ1-4|.|TRBD1
TGTGCCAGCAGTTTATTCGGGACAGTTGACCAAAAACTGTTTTTT
CASSLFGTVDQKLFF
>TRBV19|TRBJ2-1|.|TRBD2
TGTGCCAGTAGTATGGGAGTAGCGGGAGCAAATGAGCAGTTCTTC
CASSMGVAGANEQFF
>TRBV11-3|TRBJ2-3|once|TRBD2
TGTGCCAGCAGCTATTCGGGGGGATTTGCAGATACGCAGTATTTT
CASSYSGGFADTQYF
>TRBV2|TRBJ2-3|.|TRBD2
TGTGCCAGCAGCCGGGTTAGCGGGTTGGGCACAGATACGCAGTATTTT
CASSRVSGLGTDTQYF
>TRBV7-3|TRBJ2-1|.|TRBD1
TGTGCCAGCAGCTGGAGAGGGGGCGTAAACTACAATGAGCAGTTCTTC
CASSWRGGVNYNEQFF
>TRBV4-2|TRBJ1-5|.|.
TGTGCCAGCAGCCAAGATGGGGAGCCCCAGCATTTT
CASSQDGEPQHF
>TRBV5-1|TRBJ1-1|.|TRBD1
TGCGCCAGCAGCTCCGACAGGGTCGGAACTGAAGCTTTCTTT
CASSSDRVGTEAFF
>TRBV5-1|TRBJ2-1|.|TRBD2
TGCGCCAGCAGCTTGGGGTTTGAGCGGGAGCGCTACAATGAGCAGTTCTTC
CASSLGFERERYNEQFF
>TRBV6-1|TRBJ1-2|.|.
TGTGCCAGCAGTGAAGATGGGGTGGCCTATGGCTACACCTTC
CASSEDGVAYGYTF
>TRBV19|TRBJ2-3|.|TRBD2
TGTGCCAGTAGTATTGGGACTAGCAGTAGCACAGATACGCAGTATTTT
CASSIGTSSSTDTQYF
>TRBV2|TRBJ2-3|.|.
TGTGCCAGCAGTGAGCTCGCGGGGACTAGCACAGATACGCAGTATTTT
CASSELAGTSTDTQYF
>TRBV11-3|TRBJ2-1|.|.
TGTGCCAGCAGCCCCTCCCAGATCACCTACAATGAGCAGTTCTTC
CASSPSQITYNEQFF
>TRBV28|TRBJ1-6|.|.
TGTGCCAGCAGTTTATCGGGGGGTTCCTATAATTCACCCCTCCACTTT
CASSLSGGSYNSPLHF
>TRBV12-5|TRBJ2-3|.|.
TGTGCTAGTGGTTTGGTAACACATACGCAGTATTTT
CASGLVTHTQYF
>TRBV5-6|TRBJ2-7|once|TRBD2
TGTGCCAGCAGCTTGGCACCGACTAGCGGGCTAAAGGAGGGATACGAGCAGTACTTC
CASSLAPTSGLKEGYEQYF
>TRBV6-5|TRBJ2-1|.|.
TGTGCCAGCAGTTACTCCCCACCCGCCAAGAATGAGCAGTTCTTC
CASSYSPPAKNEQFF
>TRBV14|TRBJ2-1|once|.
TGTGCCAGCAGCCGGGGACTGACTAGTGGTGAGCAGTTCTTC
CASSRGLTSGEQFF
>TRBV25-1|TRBJ2-7|.|.
TGTGCCAGCAGTGAATCCGGGATGGGCTACGAGCAGTACTTC
CASSESGMGYEQYF
>TRBV2|TRBJ2-7|.|TRBD2
TGTGCCAGCAGCGGGACTAGCAGGTACGAGCAGTACTTC
CASSGTSRYEQYF
>TRBV20-1|TRBJ1-2|.|.
TGCAGTGCTAGTACAGGGTCGGGCTATGGCTACACCTTC
CSASTGSGYGYTF
>TRBV7-3|TRBJ2-1|.|TRBD1
TGTGCCAGCAGCCCGATGACAGGGGGCTTTCTTTTCTTC
CASSPMTGGFLFF
>TRBV7-9|TRBJ2-2|.|TRBD2
TGTGCCAGCAGCTCCAAGCTAGCGGGAGGGCTGGGGGAGCTGTTTTTT
CASSSKLAGGLGELFF
>TRBV7-3|TRBJ1-2|once|.
TGTGCCAGCAGCCCCGGGCACCGGATTACACCCTATGGCTACACCTTC
CASSPGHRITPYGYTF
>TRBV25-1|TRBJ1-5|.|TRBD1
TGTGCCAGCAGTGGACAGGGAATCAGCAATCAGCCCCAGCATTTT
CASSGQGISNQPQHF
>TRBV12-3/TRBV12-4|TRBJ1-6|.|TRBD1
TGTGCCAGCAGATGGACAGGGAGGTCACCCCTCCACTTT
CASRWTGRSPLHF
>TRBV15|TRBJ2-5|.|.
TGTGCCACCAGCAGTCGGTCCGGGGAAGAGACCCAGTACTTC
CATSSRSGEETQYF
>TRBV27|TRBJ2-7|.|TRBD1
TGTGCCAGCAGTCTGATCGACAGGGTAGGGAACGAGCAGTACTTC
CASSLIDRVGNEQYF
>TRBV2|TRBJ1-1|.|.
TGTGCCAGCAGCGAGGACACTGAAGCTTTCTTT
CASSEDTEAFF
>TRBV13|TRBJ2-7|.|.
TGTGCCAGCAGCCCCGGGACATCCTACGAGCAGTACTTC
CASSPGTSYEQYF
>TRBV5-6|TRBJ1-1|.|.
TGTGCCAGCAGCTTGTTTTCAGGGAAGGACCACACTGAAGCTTTCTTT
CASSLFSGKDHTEAFF
>TRBV7-9|TRBJ1-1|.|.
TGTGCCAGCAGCTTAGCTAGCACAGTAACCTTGAACACTGAAGCTTTCTTT
CASSLASTVTLNTEAFF
>TRBV11-3|TRBJ2-5|.|TRBD1
TGTGCCAGCAGCAGAGGGACCGGACAGGGCGCAGAGACCCAGTACTTC
CASSRGTGQGAETQYF
>TRBV28|TRBJ1-1|many|.
TGTGCCAGCAGGATTAGATTCAAGAACACTGAAGCTTTCTTT
CASRIRFKNTEAFF
>TRBV19|TRBJ1-1|.|.
TGTGCCAGTAGTCCGCGGGCTGCCGAAGCTTTCTTT
CASSPRAAEAFF
>TRBV28|TRBJ2-7|.|.
TGTGCCAGCAGTTGGGAGAAGTCGGGGTACGAGCAGTACTTC
CASSWEKSGYEQYF
>TRBV3-1/TRBV3-2|TRBJ2-7|.|TRBD1
TGTGCCAGCAGCCAAGAAGTATTACAGGGGGGTGAAGAGCAGTACTTC
CASSQEVLQGGEEQYF
>TRBV4-1|TRBJ2-2|.|.
TGCGCCAGCAGCCAAGATGTTGGGGAGCTGTTTTTT
CASSQDVGELFF
>TRBV9|TRBJ1-2|.|TRBD1
TGTGCCAGCAGCGTCATCGGGACAGGGGATTATGGCTACACCTTC
CASSVIGTGDYGYTF
>TRBV3-1/TRBV3-2|TRBJ2-5|once|.
TGTGCCAGCAGCCAAGTATCCAAGCAAGAGACCCAGTACTTC
CASSQVSKQETQYF
>TRBV10-3|TRBJ1-1|once|.
TGTGCCATCAGTGGCGAAAAGCGTCTGAACACTGAAGCTTTCTTT
CAISGEKRLNTEAFF